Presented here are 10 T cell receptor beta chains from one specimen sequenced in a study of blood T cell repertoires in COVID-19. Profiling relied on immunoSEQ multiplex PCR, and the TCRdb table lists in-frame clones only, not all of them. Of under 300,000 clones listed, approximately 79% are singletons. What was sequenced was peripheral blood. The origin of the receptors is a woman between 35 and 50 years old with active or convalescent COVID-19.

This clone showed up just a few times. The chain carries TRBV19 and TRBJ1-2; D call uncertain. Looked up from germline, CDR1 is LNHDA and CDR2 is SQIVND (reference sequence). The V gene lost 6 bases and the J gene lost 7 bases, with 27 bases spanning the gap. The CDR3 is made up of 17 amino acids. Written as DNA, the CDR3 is TGTGCCAGTAGCGTTAAAGATGGGCTGCATTCAGGCCGTGGCTACACCTTC. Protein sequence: CASSVKDGLHSGRGYTF.

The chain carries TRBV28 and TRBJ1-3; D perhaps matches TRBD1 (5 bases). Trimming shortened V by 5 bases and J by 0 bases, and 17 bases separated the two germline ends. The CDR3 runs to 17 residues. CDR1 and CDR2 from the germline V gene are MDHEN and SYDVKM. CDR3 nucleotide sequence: TGTGCCAGCAGTCCAGGGAGGGTCAAGATCTCTGGAAACACCATATATTTT. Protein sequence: CASSPGRVKISGNTIYF.

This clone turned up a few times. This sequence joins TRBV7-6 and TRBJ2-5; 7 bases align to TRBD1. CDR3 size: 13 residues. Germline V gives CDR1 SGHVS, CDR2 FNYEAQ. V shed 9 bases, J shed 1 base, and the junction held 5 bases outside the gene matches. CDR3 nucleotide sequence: TGTGCCAGTGGGGGACAGATCCAAGAGACCCAGTACTTC. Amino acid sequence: CASGGQIQETQYF.

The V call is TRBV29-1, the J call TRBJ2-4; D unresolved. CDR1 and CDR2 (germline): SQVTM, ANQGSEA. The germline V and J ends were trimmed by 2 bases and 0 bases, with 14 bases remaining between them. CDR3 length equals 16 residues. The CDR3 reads CSVESRSEVAKNIQYF. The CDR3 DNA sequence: TGCAGCGTTGAATCGAGGTCGGAAGTAGCCAAAAACATTCAGTACTTC.

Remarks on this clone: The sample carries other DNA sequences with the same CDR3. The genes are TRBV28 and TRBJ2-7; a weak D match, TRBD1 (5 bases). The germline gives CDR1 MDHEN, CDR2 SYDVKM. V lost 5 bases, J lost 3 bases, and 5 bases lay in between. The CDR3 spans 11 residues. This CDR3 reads CASSDSYEQYV. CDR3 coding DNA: TGTGCCAGCAGTGACAGCTACGAGCAGTACGTC.

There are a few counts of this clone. The CDR3 here is CASSLSGGEETQYF. CDR3 DNA: TGTGCCAGCAGCTTAAGTGGGGGGGAAGAGACCCAGTACTTC. The chain employs TRBV7-3 and TRBJ2-5; the match to TRBD2 covers 7 bases. The germline CDR1 and CDR2 sequences are SGHTA and FQGTGA. This CDR3 has 14 amino acids. Trimming took 1 base from V and 3 from J; bases not matched to a gene: 2.

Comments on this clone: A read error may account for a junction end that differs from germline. The DNA for the CDR3 is TGTGCCAGCAGCCCGGGGGGCTCTCGGGCCAACGTCCTGACTTTC. It translates to CASSPGGSRANVLTF. The V call is TRBV5-6, the J call TRBJ2-6; D is possibly TRBD2 (7 bases). CDR1 is SGHDT and CDR2 is YYEEEE in the germline V gene. This CDR3 contains 15 residues.

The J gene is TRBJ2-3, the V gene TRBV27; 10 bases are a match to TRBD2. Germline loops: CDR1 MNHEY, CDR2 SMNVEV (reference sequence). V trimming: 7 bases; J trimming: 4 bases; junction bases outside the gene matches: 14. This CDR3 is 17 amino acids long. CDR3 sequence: CASTPVRTSGPADTQYF. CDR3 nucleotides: TGTGCCAGCACTCCAGTTCGGACTAGCGGTCCCGCAGATACGCAGTATTTT.

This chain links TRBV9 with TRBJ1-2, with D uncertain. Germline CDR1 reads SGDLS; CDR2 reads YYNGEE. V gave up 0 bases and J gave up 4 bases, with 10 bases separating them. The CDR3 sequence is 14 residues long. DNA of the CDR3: TGTGCCAGCAGCGTAGAGGCGGTTGGCTATGGCTACACCTTC. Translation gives CASSVEAVGYGYTF.

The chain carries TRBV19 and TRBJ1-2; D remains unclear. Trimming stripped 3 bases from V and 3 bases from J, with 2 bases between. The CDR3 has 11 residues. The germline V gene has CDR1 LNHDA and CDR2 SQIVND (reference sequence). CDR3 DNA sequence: TGTGCCAGTAGTATCGACTATGGCTACACCTTC. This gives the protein CASSIDYGYTF.